These T cell receptor beta chains were read from a single sample in a study of CD8 T cells in Susac syndrome. MiXCR was run by TCRdb on the immunoSEQ multiplex PCR reads, yielding one entry per CDR3 protein. The top ten clones hold 0.098% of a sample with about 190,000 distinct CDR3 sequences, roughly 95% of them seen once. Sequenced material: CD4+ T cells from PBMCs. The source of these receptors is a human donor with Susac syndrome. Each CDR3 is given with its conserved first and last residue. A row's size may be missing; if present it is once, few, many or a size class.

>TRBV28|NA
CASSFAGTGNTIYF
>TRBV20-1|once
CSATGGNTEAFF
>TRBV5-8|NA
CASSFDRFGNQPQHF
>TRBV5-4|once
CASSSGISGGAQETQYF
>TRBV5-1|NA
CASSLGGGLSDNEQFF
>TRBV10-2|NA
CASSTGDGQPQHF
>TRBV5-1|NA
CASSLLTSGGTETQYF
>TRBV30|NA
CAWREQGARSEAFF
>TRBV30|once
CACSTGGLEQPQHF
>TRBV15|NA
CATSRDRQGSYNEQFF
>TRBV12-5|NA
CASGLVGGTEAFF
>TRBV5-1|NA
CASSLDRVTSGYTF
>TRBV12-3/TRBV12-4|NA
CASRLGGAKNEKLFF
>TRBV12-3/TRBV12-4|NA
CASSSAVLAGSHNEQFF
>TRBV28|NA
CASSLIQSNTEAFF
>TRBV5-1|NA
CASSLAPGDTDTQYF
>TRBV30|NA
CASEAGALDYGYTF
>TRBV7-3|NA
CASSLTQISMQYF
>TRBV7-3|NA
CASSRNGGGAGPEAFF
>TRBV9|NA
CASSAPNVNGGFYGYTF
>TRBV29-1|NA
CSAEGWGSPYEQYF
>TRBV7-8|once
CASSWGQGQSDTQYF
>TRBV9|NA
CASSVGTGTNQPQHF
>TRBV20-1|NA
CSARQIRGGTYEQYF
>TRBV30|NA
CAFNEQFF
>TRBV4-1|NA
CASSQPTGTGANVLTF
>TRBV5-1|once
CASSLAGQVGETQYF
>TRBV20-1|NA
CSARDVGYEQYF
>TRBV12-3/TRBV12-4|NA
CASSKIPPGVRGGETQYF
>TRBV20-1|NA
CSARWQSSYNSPLHF
>TRBV19|NA
CASRGTGSNQPQHF
>TRBV7-2|NA
CASSLDRRNYGYTF
>TRBV7-8|once
CASSSVADEQYF
>TRBV7-2|once
CASSLGSSGGSGQFF
>TRBV9|NA
CASSARGREETQYF
>TRBV12-3/TRBV12-4|once
CAGPGGDELF
>TRBV4-2|NA
CASSQDGGADQPQHF
>TRBV5-1|NA
CASSTAVITNTDTQYF
>TRBV11-2|NA
CASSLAKQETQYF
>TRBV20-1|NA
CSASLPPRGIMNTEAFF